These T cell receptor beta chains were read from a single sample in a study of Graves' ophthalmopathy and Graves' hyperthyroidism. TCRdb independently ran MiXCR on the multiplex PCR reads; one entry per CDR3 protein. Seen here are almost 750,000 distinct CDR3 sequences, 40% observed once, and the top ten hold about 40%. Sequencing was performed on peripheral blood. The receptors shown here come from an adult man with Graves' ophthalmopathy. Both conserved end residues are part of each CDR3. A D gene is named only where the DNA matches it firmly. Size is stated for part of the rows, as once, few or many counts, or as a class when the clone is expanded.

v_call	d_call	clone_size	j_call	cdr3_nt	cdr3_aa
TRBV12-3/TRBV12-4	-	-	TRBJ1-3	TGTGCCAGCAGTTCCACGGGACGGGCTCTGTCACCCGGAAACACCATATATTTT	CASSSTGRALSPGNTIYF
TRBV10-3	-	many	TRBJ1-1	TGTGCCATCAGTGAGTCCCCAATACAGGGAGAAGCTTTCTTT	CAISESPIQGEAFF
TRBV7-9	-	-	TRBJ2-5	TGTGCCGGCAGATCCGGGACGGAAGAGACCCAGTACTTC	CAGRSGTEETQYF
TRBV7-2	TRBD1	few	TRBJ1-1	TGTGCCAGCAGCACCAGGGGGAATAAGCCGAACACTGAAGCTTTCTTT	CASSTRGNKPNTEAFF
TRBV19	-	-	TRBJ1-5	TGTGCCAGTAGTACTCAGGTCCTTTTT	CASSTQVLF
TRBV7-2	-	-	TRBJ2-5	TGTGCCAGCAACTTTAACTGGTCCCCAGAGACCCAGTACTTC	CASNFNWSPETQYF
TRBV12-3/TRBV12-4	TRBD1	few	TRBJ1-4	TGTGCCAGCAGTTACTCGGGACAGGGCGGAGAAAAACTGTTTTTT	CASSYSGQGGEKLFF
TRBV19	-	few	TRBJ2-7	TGTGCCAGTAGGGCGGGGGCGCACGACGAGCAGTACTTC	CASRAGAHDEQYF
TRBV19	TRBD1	-	TRBJ1-1	TGTGCCAGTTCTAAAGACAGGGGATACACTGAAGCTTTCTTT	CASSKDRGYTEAFF
TRBV10-3	-	few	TRBJ2-7	TGTGCCATCAGTGATGACACCCGTACCTCATACGAGCAGTACTTC	CAISDDTRTSYEQYF
TRBV7-9	-	-	TRBJ2-2	TGTGCCAGCAGCCCTTTCGGGGACGCGAACACCGGGGAGCTGTTTTTT	CASSPFGDANTGELFF
TRBV20-1	TRBD1	-	TRBJ1-2	TGCAGTGCTTTGGGACAGGGCAACTATGGCTACACCTTC	CSALGQGNYGYTF
TRBV15	TRBD2	many	TRBJ2-7	TGTGCCACCAGCAGAGTTACAGCGGGGGGCTCCTACGAGCAGTACTTC	CATSRVTAGGSYEQYF
TRBV25-1	TRBD1	-	TRBJ2-5	TGTGCCAGCAGCCGGCAGGGGGTTTCTAGGACCCAGTACTTC	CASSRQGVSRTQYF
TRBV7-9	TRBD2	many	TRBJ2-5	TGTGCCAGCAGCTCAATAGCGGGAGCTGCGGAGACCCAGTACTTC	CASSSIAGAAETQYF
TRBV19	-	many	TRBJ1-1	TGTGCCAGTAGCGACACAGCAGAGGGCGGGTACACTGAAGCTTTCTTT	CASSDTAEGGYTEAFF
TRBV5-5	-	-	TRBJ1-5	TGTGCCAGCAGCTTGGGCAACTTGATGAGCAATCAGCCCCAGCATTTT	CASSLGNLMSNQPQHF
TRBV29-1	-	-	TRBJ2-7	TGCAGCGTCGAAGGTGGGGTGGCGAGTGAGCAGTACTTC	CSVEGGVASEQYF
TRBV7-9	TRBD2	few	TRBJ2-5	TGTGCCAGCAGTCGTATAGCGGGGGGGCCGGTAGAGACCCAGTACTTC	CASSRIAGGPVETQYF
TRBV10-3	TRBD1	-	TRBJ1-6	TGTGCCACTTCCGGGACAGAAAATTCACCCCTCCACTTT	CATSGTENSPLHF
TRBV19	TRBD1	many	TRBJ1-4	TGTGCTTCCACGCCCTTACCGGGACAGGGACTGTTTTTT	CASTPLPGQGLFF
TRBV29-1	-	-	TRBJ1-4	TGCAGCGCTCGTAGGGCGGTTGAAAAACTGTTTTTT	CSARRAVEKLFF
TRBV7-3	-	-	TRBJ2-2	TGTGCCAGCAGCCTAGACAGACCGAACACCGAGGAGCTGTTTTTT	CASSLDRPNTEELFF
TRBV4-1	-	-	TRBJ2-5	TGCGCCAGCAGCCAAGATGGGAACGATCGGGAGACCCAGTACTTC	CASSQDGNDRETQYF
TRBV25-1	TRBD1	-	TRBJ1-1	TGTGCCAGCAGTGATCAGGGGGGGGACACTGAAGCTTTCTTC	CASSDQGGDTEAFF
TRBV11-1	-	-	TRBJ1-2	TGTGCCAGTTTTCCGGGGGTTGGTGGCTACACCTTC	CASFPGVGGYTF
TRBV20-1	-	-	TRBJ2-5	TGCAGTGCTAGTACGACGGAAGAGACCCAGTACTTC	CSASTTEETQYF
TRBV24-1	TRBD1	-	TRBJ1-5	TGTGCCACCAGTGACCCAGGGACAGGGGAAACCAATCAGCCCCAGCATTTT	CATSDPGTGETNQPQHF
TRBV20-1	-	-	TRBJ2-7	TGCAGTGCTCCCCCGGCAGGGGCGAGCTCCTACGAGCAGTACTTC	CSAPPAGASSYEQYF
TRBV5-4	TRBD1	many	TRBJ2-5	TGTGCCAGCAGCGTGGACAGGCGGGAGACCCAGTACTTC	CASSVDRRETQYF
TRBV29-1	TRBD1	many	TRBJ1-1	TGCAGCGCCTTACGGACAGGGAACACTGAAGCTTTCTTT	CSALRTGNTEAFF
TRBV7-9	TRBD1	many	TRBJ1-1	TGTGCCAGCAACGGGGGCAGGGGGCAGGTGGCCGCTTTCTTT	CASNGGRGQVAAFF
TRBV14	-	few	TRBJ1-2	TGTGCCAGCAGCCAAGGGGGTAGAGCGAACTATGGCTACACCTTC	CASSQGGRANYGYTF
TRBV2	TRBD1	-	TRBJ2-7	TGTGCCAGCAGTGGGGACAGGGCTCGTGGCTCCTACGAGCAGTACTTC	CASSGDRARGSYEQYF
TRBV6-5	-	few	TRBJ2-5	TGTGCCAGCAGTGGGCTTTCTGAGTACCAAGAGACCCAGTACTTC	CASSGLSEYQETQYF
TRBV15	-	many	TRBJ2-2	TGTGCCACCAGCAGAGATTCAAAGGTATCGGGCACCGGGGAGCTGTTTTTT	CATSRDSKVSGTGELFF
TRBV7-8	-	-	TRBJ1-1	TGTGCCAGCAGCTACCACGGGGGGACGGGCACTGAAGCTTTCTTT	CASSYHGGTGTEAFF
TRBV5-1	TRBD1	many	TRBJ1-6	TGCGCCAGCAGCTTGGCCAGGGGGGATTCACCCCTCCACTTT	CASSLARGDSPLHF
TRBV10-3	TRBD1	many	TRBJ1-6	TGTGCCATCAGTGGGGGCAGGGGGCAATCACCCCTCCACTTT	CAISGGRGQSPLHF
TRBV7-9	-	-	TRBJ1-1	TGTGCCAGCAGCTTATCCTGGCAGTATGAAGCTTTCTTT	CASSLSWQYEAFF
TRBV7-9	-	-	TRBJ2-2	TGTGCCAGCAGCTGGGGCGGGCGCGGCGGGGAGCTGTTTTTT	CASSWGGRGGELFF
TRBV20-1	-	-	TRBJ1-2	TGCCGTGCTAGAAGGGAGGGTGAGGCCTATGGCTACACCTTC	CRARREGEAYGYTF
TRBV2	-	many	TRBJ1-2	TGTGCCAGCAGTGACGATCTAGGGGGTTATGGCTACACCTTC	CASSDDLGGYGYTF
TRBV4-1	-	-	TRBJ1-1	TGCGCCAGCAGCCGACAGGCCCGGACTGAAGCTTTCTTT	CASSRQARTEAFF
TRBV15	-	few	TRBJ1-2	TGTGCCAGCAGCCGCCGAGCCCGGGGGTTGTACTATGGCTACACCTTC	CASSRRARGLYYGYTF
TRBV9	TRBD2	-	TRBJ2-5	TGTGCCAGCAGCGTAGTGACTAGCGGGGGGTATCGAGAGACCCAGTACTTC	CASSVVTSGGYRETQYF
TRBV10-2	-	many	TRBJ1-5	TGCGCCAGCAGTGAGGGGGGGGGCCGGGGTCAGCCCCAGCATTTT	CASSEGGGRGQPQHF
TRBV20-1	-	-	TRBJ2-7	TGCAGTGCTGGATACGGCTACGAGCAGTACTTC	CSAGYGYEQYF
TRBV7-9	-	-	TRBJ1-2	TGTGCCAGCAGCTTGAGCAGGGGAGGGGATGGCTACACCTTC	CASSLSRGGDGYTF
TRBV24-1	-	few	TRBJ1-5	TGTGCCAGCAGCCAAGTCCCAGGGCCTCAGCCCCAGCATTTT	CASSQVPGPQPQHF
TRBV7-7	TRBD2	-	TRBJ2-5	TGTGCTAGCAGCCCGGGAGTAGCGGGGGGTCCCCAAGAGACCCAGTACTTC	CASSPGVAGGPQETQYF
TRBV2	TRBD2	few	TRBJ2-6	TGTGCCAGCAGTCCCCGGACTAGCGGAGGCTCTGGGGCCAACGTCCTGACTTTC	CASSPRTSGGSGANVLTF
TRBV19	-	-	TRBJ2-2	TGTGCCAGTAGTAGGGCGGGGGCGGCCGGGGAGCTGTTTTTT	CASSRAGAAGELFF
TRBV15	TRBD2	-	TRBJ2-7	TGTGCCACCAGCAGAGATTTGCGACTAGCGGATTCCTACGAGCAGTACTTC	CATSRDLRLADSYEQYF
TRBV5-5	-	-	TRBJ1-3	TGTGCCAGCAGCTTCGGGGGGGGCCGTTTCAGCTCTGGAAACACCATATATTTT	CASSFGGGRFSSGNTIYF
TRBV25-1	TRBD1	-	TRBJ1-3	TGTGCCAGCAGTGTTCACAGGGGTAGTGGAAACACCATATATTTT	CASSVHRGSGNTIYF
TRBV28	-	few	TRBJ1-6	TGTGCCAGCAAATCGGGATTTAATTCACCCCTCCACTTT	CASKSGFNSPLHF
TRBV5-1	-	few	TRBJ1-1	TGCGCCAGCAGCTGGGGGGGCGGACTAAGCACTGAAGCTTTCTTT	CASSWGGGLSTEAFF
TRBV25-1	-	once	TRBJ1-4	TGTGCCAGCAGGGGCCCTTGGAACAATGAAAAACTGTTTTTT	CASRGPWNNEKLFF